A selection of T cell receptor beta chains follows, all from one sample in a study of shared clonotypes between healthy human individuals. Produced via immunoSEQ multiplex PCR; TCRdb's table is partial and in-frame only. The repertoire holds approximately 2.1 million clones, with approximately 93% as singletons. The sequenced sample consisted of naive CD4+ T cells from PBMCs. These receptors were taken from a young man in good health. Some clones in this sample may be carry-over from other donors' samples. The CDR3 runs from the conserved cysteine through the conserved F or W. The D gene is left open where the match is weak. Clone size is shown for a subset of rows, as once, few, many or a class of expanded clone.

CDR3aa,CDR3nt,d_gene,abundance,j_gene,v_gene
CASSYLTGTSGNEQYF,TGCGCCAGCAGCTATCTTACCGGGACAAGTGGGAACGAGCAGTACTTC,NA,NA,TRBJ2-7,TRBV5-1
CASSFGPMGSNQPQHF,TGTGCCAGCAGCTTCGGGCCTATGGGGTCCAATCAGCCCCAGCATTTT,NA,NA,TRBJ1-5,TRBV7-2
CAWSGWGTGELFF,TGTGCCTGGAGTGGGTGGGGCACCGGGGAGCTGTTTTTT,NA,NA,TRBJ2-2,TRBV30
CATSRHGDRVGQPQHF,TGTGCCACCAGCAGGCACGGGGACAGGGTCGGTCAGCCCCAGCATTTT,TRBD1,once,TRBJ1-5,TRBV15
CSVLVDSENTEAFF,TGCAGCGTTCTCGTCGACAGTGAGAACACTGAAGCTTTCTTT,NA,NA,TRBJ1-1,TRBV29-1
CASSEALLAGGPSGETQYF,TGTGCCAGCAGTGAAGCGCTGCTAGCGGGAGGTCCCTCCGGAGAGACCCAGTACTTC,TRBD2,NA,TRBJ2-5,TRBV6-1
CASSDSSGNRNIQYF,TGTGCCAGCAGCGATTCAAGCGGGAATAGAAACATTCAGTACTTC,TRBD2,NA,TRBJ2-4,TRBV11-1
CSVRGREGYNEQFF,TGCAGCGTCAGAGGACGGGAAGGGTACAATGAGCAGTTCTTC,NA,NA,TRBJ2-1,TRBV29-1
CASSVEGDSYNEQFF,TGTGCCAGCAGCGTTGAGGGGGATTCCTACAATGAGCAGTTCTTC,NA,few,TRBJ2-1,TRBV9
CAWSVGSGHYGYTF,TGTGCCTGGAGTGTGGGCAGCGGCCACTATGGCTACACCTTC,NA,NA,TRBJ1-2,TRBV30
CASSFKTTGHYEQYF,TGTGCCAGCAGCTTTAAGACAACAGGACACTACGAGCAGTACTTC,NA,once,TRBJ2-7,TRBV11-1
CASTIQGVGSYEQYF,TGTGCCAGCACTATACAGGGGGTAGGCTCCTACGAGCAGTACTTC,TRBD1,NA,TRBJ2-7,TRBV2
CASSRDRGDTQYF,TGTGCCAGCAGCCGAGACAGGGGAGATACGCAGTATTTT,TRBD1,NA,TRBJ2-3,TRBV2
CASREQGALNTEAFF,TGTGCCAGCAGAGAACAGGGTGCCCTGAACACTGAAGCTTTCTTT,NA,NA,TRBJ1-1,TRBV6-4
CASSFGGASYEQYF,TGCGCCAGCAGCTTCGGCGGAGCGTCCTACGAGCAGTACTTC,NA,NA,TRBJ2-7,TRBV5-1
CASSLVPGTPDTIYF,TGTGCCAGCAGCTTAGTCCCGGGAACCCCAGACACCATATATTTT,NA,NA,TRBJ1-3,TRBV7-9
CASSQVAVNEQFF,TGCGCCAGCAGCCAGGTAGCAGTCAATGAGCAGTTCTTC,NA,NA,TRBJ2-1,TRBV4-1
CASSRPGQGDIQYF,TGTGCCAGCTCTCGTCCGGGACAGGGGGACATTCAGTACTTC,TRBD1,NA,TRBJ2-4,TRBV18
CASSWGRLYEQYF,TGTGCCAGCAGTTGGGGACGGCTGTACGAGCAGTACTTC,NA,NA,TRBJ2-7,TRBV6-5
CASSLGYTGTGELFF,TGTGCCAGCAGTTTAGGTTATACAGGCACCGGGGAGCTGTTTTTT,NA,NA,TRBJ2-2,TRBV27
CASSITSGRAGYNEQFF,TGTGCCAGTAGTATAACTAGCGGGAGGGCCGGATACAATGAGCAGTTCTTC,TRBD2,NA,TRBJ2-1,TRBV19
CASSLGDSYTEAFF,TGTGCCAGCAGCTTAGGGGACTCCTACACTGAAGCTTTCTTT,NA,NA,TRBJ1-1,TRBV7-2
CASSVYNEQFF,TGTGCCAGCAGCGTATACAATGAGCAGTTCTTC,NA,once,TRBJ2-1,TRBV11-2
CATSRDLGGGQPQHF,TGTGCCACCAGCAGAGATTTGGGTGGAGGGCAGCCCCAGCATTTT,NA,NA,TRBJ1-5,TRBV15
CASSPLAGGSYEQYF,TGTGCCAGCTCACCTCTAGCGGGAGGCTCCTACGAGCAGTACTTC,TRBD2,NA,TRBJ2-7,TRBV18
CASSLSVEGRATPEQYF,TGTGCCAGCAGCTTGTCCGTTGAGGGGAGGGCCACCCCCGAGCAGTACTTC,TRBD2,NA,TRBJ2-7,TRBV5-5
CASSLGQGAHEQYF,TGCGCCAGCAGCTTGGGGCAGGGGGCCCACGAGCAGTACTTC,TRBD1,NA,TRBJ2-7,TRBV5-1
CASSLIMGGYTF,TGTGCCAGCAGCTTAATAATGGGGGGCTACACCTTC,NA,NA,TRBJ1-2,TRBV7-2
CARRGGAGAFF,TGTGCCAGAAGGGGGGGCGCCGGAGCTTTCTTT,NA,NA,TRBJ1-1,TRBV2
CASSADRGYPEAFF,TGCGCCAGCAGCGCGGACAGGGGCTACCCTGAAGCTTTCTTT,TRBD1,NA,TRBJ1-1,TRBV5-1
CASSERTGATSNGYTF,TGTGCCAGCAGCGAAAGAACCGGGGCTACGAGCAATGGCTACACCTTC,NA,NA,TRBJ1-2,TRBV5-6
CSVEDAGRVIQYF,TGCAGCGTTGAAGACGCGGGTAGGGTCATTCAGTACTTC,NA,once,TRBJ2-4,TRBV29-1
CAVHNRGRTEAFF,TGTGCCGTACACAACAGGGGGCGCACTGAAGCTTTCTTT,TRBD1,NA,TRBJ1-1,TRBV28
CASNIGRLAKNIQYF,TGTGCCAGCAACATAGGGCGGTTAGCCAAAAACATTCAGTACTTC,NA,NA,TRBJ2-4,TRBV5-6
CASSLVPRSGLYNEQFF,TGTGCCAGCAGCTTAGTCCCCCGTAGCGGGCTATACAATGAGCAGTTCTTC,TRBD2,NA,TRBJ2-1,TRBV7-9
CAISAEAGNTIYF,TGTGCCATCAGTGCCGAGGCTGGAAACACCATATATTTT,NA,NA,TRBJ1-3,TRBV10-3